This passage covers 25 T cell receptor beta chains from one sample sequenced in a study of CD8 T cells in acute hepatitis C reinfection. The time point here: naive CD8 control sorted from an acute-time-point sample. TCRdb's copy holds only in-frame clones and misses some; the assay was immunoSEQ multiplex PCR. The table records about 38,000 clones, approximately 87% of them present only once. Sequencing was performed on naive CD8+ T cells from PBMCs. These receptor sequences come from a man aged 30 to 39 with chronic hepatitis C.

This chain uses TRBV7-9 with TRBJ2-7; 7 bases fit TRBD1. The trim removed 5 bases at V and 5 bases at J, leaving 12 bases unmatched. This CDR3 comprises 15 residues. Germline V CDR1 and CDR2: SEHNR, FQNEAQ (reference sequence). The CDR3 loop is CASSPQGVLLDEQYF. In nucleotides, the CDR3 is TGTGCCAGCAGCCCCCAGGGGGTTCTCCTGGACGAGCAGTACTTC.

The V call is TRBV29-1, the J call TRBJ2-5; tentative D call: TRBD1 (6 bases). The CDR3 extends over 19 amino acids. Trimming removed 0 bases from V and 0 bases from J, with 23 bases in between. Per germline, CDR1 SQVTM and CDR2 ANQGSEA. The DNA of the CDR3 is TGCAGCGTTGAAGATTTCCCAGGGGATCTGACTATGGACCAAGAGACCCAGTACTTC. Protein sequence: CSVEDFPGDLTMDQETQYF.

This clone was seen only once. The genes are TRBV13 and TRBJ2-7; D unclear. V lost 0 bases and J lost 2, with 17 bases in between. From germline, CDR1 is PRHDT and CDR2 FYEKMQ (reference sequence). This CDR3 has 17 amino acids. This CDR3 is CASSLGVGNGPTYEQYF. DNA for the CDR3: TGTGCCAGCAGCTTAGGGGTTGGTAACGGGCCGACCTACGAGCAGTACTTC.

This clone showed up just a few times. The CDR3 here is CASSGLVPEQYF. DNA for the CDR3: TGTGCCAGCAGCGGACTAGTTCCCGAGCAGTACTTC. The chain is built from TRBV7-6 and TRBJ2-7; 7 positions match TRBD2. J was trimmed by 6 bases and V by 5 bases; bases with no gene match: 4. The V gene's germline CDR1 is SGHVS and CDR2 FNYEAQ. The CDR3 spans 12 residues.

This clone showed up just once. CDR3 sequence reads: CASSVAGFYGYTF. CDR3 in DNA: TGTGCCAGCAGCGTAGCGGGGTTCTATGGCTACACCTTC. The gene calls are TRBV9 and TRBJ1-2; D remains unclear. The CDR3 length is 13 residues. The ends were cut back, 0 bases at V and 4 bases at J, with 7 bases in the middle. Germline-derived CDR1 and CDR2 are SGDLS and YYNGEE.

The chain joins TRBV27 to TRBJ2-7, with TRBD1 matching 9 bases. Trimming removed 3 bases from V and 7 bases from J; junction bases left unmatched: 7. The CDR3 totals 14 residues. Germline CDR1 MNHEY, CDR2 SMNVEV (reference sequence). Written as DNA, the CDR3 is TGTGCCAGCAGTTTCGGGACAGGGCTGGATGAGCAGTACTTC. This encodes CASSFGTGLDEQYF.

V and J are TRBV7-2 and TRBJ2-1, with D perhaps matching TRBD1 (6 bases). With 4 bases removed from V and 4 bases from J, the gap between germline ends came to 17 bases. The germline V gene encodes CDR1 SGHTA and CDR2 FQGNSA. The CDR3 has 16 amino acids. The CDR3 loop reads CASSSDPRGSYNEQFF. The CDR3 region has the DNA TGTGCCAGCAGCTCCGACCCCAGGGGCTCATACAATGAGCAGTTCTTC.

The CDR3 DNA sequence: TGTGCCAGCCGTGGGGGGGGAGGGAACAATGAGCAGTTCTTC. Translating it yields CASRGGGGNNEQFF. The rearrangement uses TRBV2 and TRBJ2-1; 7 bases are shared with TRBD2. V shed 8 bases and J 5 bases; nucleotides not matched to a gene: 9. Germline V gives CDR1 SNHLY, CDR2 FYNNEI. The CDR3 contains 14 residues. The entire variable domain, with the rest obtained from reference TRBV2 and TRBJ2-1, is as follows: EPEVTQTPSHQVTQMGQEVILRCVPISNHLYFYWYRQILGQKVEFLVSFYNNEISEKSEIFDDQFSVERPDGSNFTLKIRSTKLEDSAMYFCASRGGGGNNEQFFGPGTRLTVL.

The DNA for the CDR3 is TGTGCCAGCATCCAAGGGGGAGAGCAGTACTTC. Translation gives CASIQGGEQYF. The chain combines TRBV6-5 with TRBJ2-7, with TRBD1 as a possible D gene (6 bases). CDR3 length equals 11 residues. CDR1 is MNHEY, CDR2 SVGAGI, per germline. The germline V and J ends were trimmed by 7 bases and 7 bases, with 11 bases remaining between them.

V usage is TRBV7-3 and J usage is TRBJ2-1, with 9 bases matching TRBD1. V trimming: 6 bases; J trimming: 2 bases; junction bases outside the gene matches: 5. In germline, CDR1 is SGHTA, CDR2 FQGTGA. There are 15 residues in the CDR3. CDR3 nucleotides: TGTGCCAGCAGTTTGGGACAGGGCCCCTACAATGAGCAGTTCTTC. Translating it yields CASSLGQGPYNEQFF.

Turning to this clone: The same CDR3 is also encoded by other DNA sequences in this sample. This rearrangement joins TRBV19 to TRBJ2-2; no firm D call. CDR1 and CDR2 (germline): LNHDA, SQIVND (reference sequence). This CDR3 spans 14 amino acids. Trimming stripped 3 bases from V and 1 base from J, with 6 bases between. CDR3 nucleotide sequence: TGTGCCAGTAGTATCCTGGGGAACACCGGGGAGCTGTTTTTT. This sequence encodes CASSILGNTGELFF.

V is TRBV2 and J is TRBJ2-7; perhaps D is TRBD1 or TRBD2 (6 bases each). The CDR3 sequence is 12 residues long. Germline V gives CDR1 SNHLY, CDR2 FYNNEI. V was clipped by 7 bases and J by 3 bases, with 10 bases between them. In DNA form, the CDR3 reads TGTGCCAGCATGGGGGGCCGCTACGAGCAGTACTTC. Its protein product is CASMGGRYEQYF.

This chain uses TRBV21-1 with TRBJ2-3; whether TRBD2, the table's D call, matches the DNA was not checked. TRBV21-1 is a pseudogene. The CDR3 length is 18 residues. CDR3 in DNA: TGTGCCAGCAGCTTACACCCCCGGACTAGCGGGAGTGAAGATACGCAGTATTTT. Translating gives CASSLHPRTSGSEDTQYF.

The chain uses TRBV15 and TRBJ2-1; TRBD2 matches at 7 bases. The germline V gene encodes CDR1 LNHNV and CDR2 YYDKDF (reference sequence). Trimming cost V 1 base and J 7 bases; bases outside gene matches: 4. CDR3 length: 14 amino acids. The CDR3 DNA is TGTGCCACCAGCAGAGTGAGGGGAGGGAATGAGCAGTTCTTC. Protein: CATSRVRGGNEQFF.

This chain connects TRBV14 to TRBJ2-2, with D unclear. Trimming took off 6 bases at V and 8 bases at J, with 10 bases between the two ends. CDR3 length equals 12 residues. Germline V gives CDR1 SGHDN, CDR2 FVKESK. The CDR3 region is CASSLASGELFF. Written as DNA, the CDR3 is TGTGCCAGCAGTCTGGCCAGTGGGGAGCTGTTTTTT.

This clone was counted a single time. This sequence joins TRBV5-1 and TRBJ2-4; D not resolved. Germline V gene sequence: CDR1 SGHRS, CDR2 YFSETQ. V lost 4 bases and J 8 bases, leaving 13 bases between the germline ends. The CDR3 length is 13 residues. In DNA form, the CDR3 reads TGCGCCAGCAGCGGCATCACATCAGACATTCAGTACTTC. This sequence encodes CASSGITSDIQYF.

The rearrangement uses TRBV29-1 and TRBJ2-7; tentative D call: TRBD2 (6 bases). The ends were cut back, 0 bases at V and 4 bases at J, with 13 bases in the middle. CDR1 and CDR2 from the germline V gene are SQVTM and ANQGSEA. The CDR3 is made up of 14 amino acids. As DNA, the CDR3 is TGCAGCGTTGAAGATACTAGCCGAAGATACGAGCAGTACTTC. Translated, it gives CSVEDTSRRYEQYF.

This clone occurred once. The CDR3 loop is CASRQGLADSYEQYF. The CDR3 nucleotides are TGTGCCAGCAGACAGGGGCTAGCGGACTCCTACGAGCAGTACTTC. The chain uses TRBV5-4 and TRBJ2-7; D might be TRBD1 or TRBD2, each matching 7 bases. CDR1 and CDR2 (germline): SGHNT, YYREEE (reference sequence). Trimming took off 5 bases at V and 0 bases at J, with 15 bases between the two ends. This CDR3 comprises 15 residues.

The chain is built from TRBV4-1 and TRBJ2-7; 8 bases fit TRBD2. Germline V lookup: CDR1 MGHRA, CDR2 YSYEKL. The J segment lost 1 base and the V segment lost 0 bases, leaving 5 bases of the junction unmatched. CDR3 length: 16 amino acids. The CDR3 nucleotides read TGCGCCAGCAGCCAAGAAATAACTAGCGGATCCTACGAGCAGTACTTC. Translated, it gives CASSQEITSGSYEQYF.

V gene TRBV6-1 combines with J gene TRBJ1-6; D uncertain. V was shortened by 0 bases and J by 9 bases, with 18 bases between the two germline ends. Germline CDR1 MNHNS, CDR2 SASEGT. This CDR3 has 17 amino acids. CDR3 sequence (DNA): TGTGCCAGCAGTGAAGCAGGGTGGGAGGCTGCAACTTCACCCCTCCACTTT. Protein product: CASSEAGWEAATSPLHF.

The genes are TRBV2 and TRBJ2-5; TRBD2 matches 12 bases. After removal of 1 base from V and 0 bases from J, the junction contained 6 bases not matched to a gene. This CDR3 has 18 residues. Germline loops: CDR1 SNHLY, CDR2 FYNNEI. The CDR3 bases are TGTGCCAGCAGTGAAGAGGCTAGCGGGGGGGGTTACCAAGAGACCCAGTACTTC. Protein: CASSEEASGGGYQETQYF.

This chain connects TRBV23-1 to TRBJ2-2, with TRBD1 identical over 12 bases. TRBV23-1 is labeled an ORF, and its function is uncertain. Trimming took 4 bases from V and 7 from J; bases not matched to a gene: 4. This CDR3 has 15 residues. CDR3 protein: CASSRDRGRNGELFF. The CDR3 bases are TGCGCCAGCAGTCGGGACAGGGGGCGGAACGGGGAGCTGTTTTTT.

This clone was observed once. The chain uses TRBV7-9 and TRBJ1-3, with D perhaps TRBD1 (5 bases). The V and J ends lost 5 bases and 5 bases respectively, with 13 bases between them. Germline V gene lookup returns CDR1 SEHNR and CDR2 FQNEAQ (reference sequence). This CDR3 has 14 residues. The CDR3 protein is CASSRPTDRNTIYF. Written as DNA, the CDR3 is TGTGCCAGCAGCCGACCGACAGATCGAAACACCATATATTTT.

V and J are TRBV30 and TRBJ2-7; 9 nucleotides agree with TRBD2. This CDR3 contains 13 residues. Germline V gene data show CDR1 as GTSNPN and CDR2 as SVGIG (reference sequence). With V trimmed by 2 bases and J by 5 bases, 4 bases remained unmatched. Written as DNA, the CDR3 is TGTGCCTGGAGTCGCGGGAGGGTCAACGAGCAGTACTTC. It translates to CAWSRGRVNEQYF.

This chain links TRBV6-1 with TRBJ2-7; the D is unclear. Germline V gives CDR1 MNHNS, CDR2 SASEGT. The CDR3 has 15 residues. The V and J ends lost 0 bases and 7 bases respectively, with 16 bases between them. The CDR3: CASSEAEDRLDEQYF. The CDR3 DNA is TGTGCCAGCAGTGAAGCAGAGGATCGGTTAGATGAGCAGTACTTC.